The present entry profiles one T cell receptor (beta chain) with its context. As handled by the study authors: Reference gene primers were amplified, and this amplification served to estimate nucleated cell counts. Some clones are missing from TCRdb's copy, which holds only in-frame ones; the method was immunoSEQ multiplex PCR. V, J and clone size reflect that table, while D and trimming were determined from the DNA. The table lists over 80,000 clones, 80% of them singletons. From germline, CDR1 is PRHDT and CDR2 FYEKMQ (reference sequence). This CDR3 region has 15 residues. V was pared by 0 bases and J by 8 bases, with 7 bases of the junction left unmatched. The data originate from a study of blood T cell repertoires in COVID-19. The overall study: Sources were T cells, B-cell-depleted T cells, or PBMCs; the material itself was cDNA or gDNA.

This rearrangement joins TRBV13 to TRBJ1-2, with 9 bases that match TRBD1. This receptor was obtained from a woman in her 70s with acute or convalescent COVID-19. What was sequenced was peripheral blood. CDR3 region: CASSLGNRGLGGYTF. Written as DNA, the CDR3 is TGTGCCAGCAGCTTAGGGAACAGGGGGCTGGGGGGCTACACCTTC. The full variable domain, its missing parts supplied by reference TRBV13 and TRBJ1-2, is AAGVIQSPRHLIKEKRETATLKCYPIPRHDTVYWYQQGPGQDPQFLISFYEKMQSDKGSIPDRFSAQQFSDYHSELNMSSLELGDSALYFCASSLGNRGLGGYTFGSGTRLTVV.